The 7 T cell receptor beta chains given below trace back to one sample, sequenced in a study of early T cells in non-severe SARS-CoV-2 infection. MiXCR was run by TCRdb on the 5' RACE reads, yielding one entry per CDR3 protein. The table records about 50,000 distinct CDR3 sequences, approximately 16% of them present only once. Sequencing used whole blood, obtained at baseline. These receptors came from an adult who was a healthcare worker with PCR-confirmed SARS-CoV-2 infection or an uninfected control (not recorded which).

The chain recombines TRBV29-1 with TRBJ2-3, with a weak D call TRBD2 (5 bases). The germline V and J ends were trimmed by 6 bases and 8 bases, with 18 bases remaining between them. CDR1 and CDR2 (germline): SQVTM, ANQGSEA. CDR3 length equals 13 residues. The CDR3 is CSVFPEGIGTQYF. Written as DNA, the CDR3 is TGCAGCGTCTTCCCCGAGGGAATCGGTACGCAGTATTTT.

This clonotype was seen a few times. The chain joins TRBV5-1 to TRBJ2-1; D gene uncertain. Per the germline V gene, CDR1 is SGHRS and CDR2 is YFSETQ. V lost 7 bases and J 0 bases, leaving 14 bases between the germline ends. This CDR3 contains 15 residues. The chain's CDR3 is CASRVDLGSYNEQFF. The CDR3, as DNA: TGCGCCAGCCGCGTCGACTTAGGCTCCTACAATGAGCAGTTCTTC.

The DNA of the CDR3 is TGCGCCAGCAGCCCCGGCAGGGGGAAATCACCCCTCCACTTT. Translating it yields CASSPGRGKSPLHF. The V call is TRBV5-1, the J call TRBJ1-6, with 7 bases matching TRBD1. After removal of 4 bases from V and 10 bases from J, the junction contained 8 bases not matched to a gene. Germline CDR1 SGHRS, CDR2 YFSETQ. This CDR3 region has 14 residues. Complete variable domain (other parts from reference TRBV5-1 and TRBJ1-6): KAGVTQTPRYLIKTRGQQVTLSCSPISGHRSVSWYQQTPGQGLQFLFEYFSETQRNKGNFPGRFSGRQFSNSRSEMNVSTLELGDSALYLCASSPGRGKSPLHFGNGTRLTVT.

The CDR3 is CATSRDITDTQYF. The CDR3 DNA follows: TGTGCCACCAGCAGAGATATCACAGATACGCAGTATTTT. The genes are TRBV15 and TRBJ2-3; D ambiguous. V gave up 0 bases and J gave up 2 bases, with 3 bases separating them. The germline V gene encodes CDR1 LNHNV and CDR2 YYDKDF (reference sequence). The CDR3 covers 13 residues.

This clonotype was recorded many times. This chain joins TRBV4-1 and TRBJ1-5; unclear D gene. Between the trimmed V and J ends, which lost 6 bases and 0 bases, there was a span of 12 bases. Per the germline V gene, CDR1 is MGHRA and CDR2 is YSYEKL. This CDR3 spans 15 amino acids. Here the CDR3 reads CASSFRPNSNQPQHF. CDR3 nucleotides: TGCGCCAGCAGTTTCAGACCCAATAGCAATCAGCCCCAGCATTTT.

The V and J genes are TRBV19 and TRBJ2-7, with D possibly matching TRBD2 (6 bases). Between the trimmed V and J ends, which lost 4 bases and 2 bases, there was a span of 12 bases. Germline values: CDR1 LNHDA, CDR2 SQIVND (reference sequence). This CDR3 is 14 amino acids long. Here the CDR3 reads CASSTSGGTYEQYF. CDR3 in DNA: TGTGCCAGTAGTACCTCAGGAGGGACCTACGAGCAGTACTTC.

There are a few counts of this clonotype. The gene calls are TRBV6-1 and TRBJ2-3, with a possible D match to TRBD2 (7 bases). Germline CDR1 reads MNHNS; CDR2 reads SASEGT. This CDR3 is built from 14 residues. Trimming pared 6 bases from V and 4 bases from J, leaving 14 bases between. The CDR3 DNA reads TGTGCCAGCAGCTACAGGGAGGGCGCAGATACGCAGTATTTT. Its protein is CASSYREGADTQYF.